This TCR beta chain was identified in a study of T-cell memory formation after mild COVID-19. As for the study in general: TCR clusters were largely donor specific.

This clonotype was detected a few times. cDNA libraries for TCR alpha and TCR beta, carrying sample barcodes and UMIs, came from 5'RACE with constant-segment primers. In TCRdb, the 5' RACE reads were re-called with MiXCR into one record per CDR3 protein. The data contain 450,000 or so distinct CDR3 sequences, 20% to 25% of them singletons. The CDR3 runs 15 residues. CDR1 SGHTA and CDR2 FQGNSA come from the germline V gene. V lost 2 bases to trimming and J lost 1 base, with 8 bases between them. Sample: PBMCs or a T cell subset sorted from them (not recorded which). J is TRBJ2-2 and V is TRBV7-2; D call uncertain. This TCR came from an adult woman who had mild COVID-19 (a few samples of this study predate the infection). Cell type and time point are not known. The CDR3 sequence: CASSLTAMNTGELFF. The DNA of the CDR3 is TGTGCCAGCAGCTTAACAGCCATGAACACCGGGGAGCTGTTTTTT.